What follows describes a single TCR beta chain. The data stem from a study of OX40 agonist ivuxolimab in advanced cancers. Sequencing was performed with immunoSEQ multiplex PCR; in TCRdb, only in-frame clones are kept and a portion is missing. The table records over 70,000 clones, roughly nine tenths of them present only once. The CDR3 consists of 15 residues. CDR1 MNHEY and CDR2 SVGAGI come from the germline V gene. V was clipped by 5 bases and J by 2 bases, with 14 bases between them. Material: CD4+ or CD8+ T cells sorted from blood, obtained in a trial of the OX40 agonist ivuxolimab. The rearrangement uses TRBV6-5 and TRBJ2-3; TRBD1 might be the D (5 bases). This TCR came from an adult with an advanced solid tumor such as melanoma, head and neck, liver or kidney cancer. CDR3 in amino acids: CASSRQRTPTDTQYF. The CDR3 DNA reads TGTGCCAGCAGTCGACAGCGAACCCCCACAGATACGCAGTATTTT.